Included here is one T cell receptor beta chain sequence, with context. Antigen specificity is unknown. This sample stems from a study of CD8+ T cells in alopecia areata. Study results and caveats: Persistence during tofacitinib was seen for many expanded lesional clones in scalp and blood.

In each case, RNA was isolated and then reverse transcribed into cDNA as the sequencing template. Produced via immunoSEQ multiplex PCR; TCRdb's table is partial and in-frame only. The sample includes about 110,000 clones, roughly 89% seen only once; the top ten take 24%. Treatment indicated: oral pan-JAK inhibitor, 5-10 mg twice daily. Researchers gathered lesional scalp punch biopsies and peripheral blood from patients with alopecia areata. PBMCs served as the source from which CD4+ and CD8+ T cells were sorted. This CDR3 region has 18 residues. Germline lookup yields CDR1 LGHNA and CDR2 YSLEER. Between the trimmed V and J ends, which lost 0 bases and 10 bases, there was a span of 25 bases.

The source of this sequence is a human donor with alopecia areata. The chain employs TRBV4-3 and TRBJ2-1; D may correspond to TRBD1 or TRBD2 (6 bases each). The material was CD8+ T cells sorted from blood, obtained at week 24, from a patient treated with tofacitinib. CDR3 DNA sequence: TGCGCCAGCAGCCAAGATTCTGTGGGGGCATCTAGCGTGCAAGAGCAGTTCTTC. Translation gives CASSQDSVGASSVQEQFF.